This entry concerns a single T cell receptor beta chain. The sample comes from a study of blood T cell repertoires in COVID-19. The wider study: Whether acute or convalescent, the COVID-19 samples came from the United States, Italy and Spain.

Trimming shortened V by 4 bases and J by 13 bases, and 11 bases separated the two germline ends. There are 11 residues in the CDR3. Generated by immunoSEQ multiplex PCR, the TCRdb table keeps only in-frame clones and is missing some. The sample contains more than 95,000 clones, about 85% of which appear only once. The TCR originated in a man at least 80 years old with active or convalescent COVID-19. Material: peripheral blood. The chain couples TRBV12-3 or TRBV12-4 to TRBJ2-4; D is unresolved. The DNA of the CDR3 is TGTGCCAGCAGTTCCCTCCGAGGCCAGTACTTC. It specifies CASSSLRGQYF.